There are a few counts of the clone carrying this T cell receptor beta chain. The sample is drawn from a study of human T cells and chemical hapten exposure. About the study: Investigators sensitized 2 cm by 2 cm of upper inner arm skin with 2% DPC. Variability of per-sample TCR yields stemmed mainly from small differences in pooled library volume.

The CDR3 sequence is 12 residues long. Between the trimmed V and J ends, which lost 3 bases and 3 bases, there was a span of 6 bases. Germline V gene sequence: CDR1 MGHRA, CDR2 YSYEKL. TCRdb redid the calling of the RACE reads with MiXCR, one entry per CDR3 protein. The table shows roughly 360,000 distinct CDR3 sequences, with more than 4.5% occurring only once. Specified time point: patch test 1, 2 weeks after DPC sensitization. The treatment: therapeutic diphenylcyclopropenone sensitization with weekly scalp DPC. This specimen was whole blood, taken in connection with sensitization to the hapten diphenylcyclopropenone (DPC). The chain carries TRBV4-1 and TRBJ2-7; D gene unclear. The TCR was taken from a woman between 45 and 60 years old with alopecia areata. Some clones in this sample may be carry-over from other donors' samples. CDR3 bases: TGCGCCAGCAGCCAGTCCGACTACGAGCAGTACTTC. The encoded protein is CASSQSDYEQYF.